This TCR beta chain was found in a study of control samples from healthy donors and cancer patients. Germline CDR1 is GTSNPN and CDR2 is SVGIG (reference sequence). V lost 3 bases and J lost 1, with 12 bases in between. This CDR3 spans 14 amino acids. This clone has just one count. TCRdb's copy holds only in-frame clones and misses some; the assay was immunoSEQ multiplex PCR. The repertoire holds approximately 150,000 clones, with 70% to 90% as singletons. Sequences were obtained from blood. The gene calls are TRBV30 and TRBJ1-1; D gene ambiguous. The receptor was isolated from a man aged 18 to 29 in good health. The CDR3 is CAWRLLGTNTEAFF. The CDR3 nucleotides are TGTGCCTGGAGACTTTTAGGTACGAACACTGAAGCTTTCTTT.